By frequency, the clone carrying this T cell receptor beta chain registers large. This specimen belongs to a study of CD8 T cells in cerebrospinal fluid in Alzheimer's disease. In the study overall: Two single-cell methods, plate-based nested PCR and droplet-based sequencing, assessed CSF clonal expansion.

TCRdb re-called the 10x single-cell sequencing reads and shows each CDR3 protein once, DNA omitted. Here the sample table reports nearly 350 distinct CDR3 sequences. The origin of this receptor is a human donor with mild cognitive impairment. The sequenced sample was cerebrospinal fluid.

The CDR3 sequence: CAISDPPKAVGRDTQYF. The genes are TRBV10-3 and TRBJ2-3; TCRdb reports TRBD2, a call that lacks DNA to check it against. CDR3 length equals 17 residues. Germline CDR1 and CDR2: ENHRY and SYGVKD.